Below, 10 T cell receptor beta chains from the same sample are listed, as sequenced in a study of blood T cell repertoires in COVID-19. Repertoires were generated with immunoSEQ multiplex PCR, while TCRdb's copy carries only in-frame clones and drops some. In the table there are 100,000 to 150,000 clones, over 75% of which are singletons. The material sequenced was peripheral blood. The receptors here all came from a young man with COVID-19, enrolled during active disease.

This clone was seen a few times. The rearrangement joins TRBV19 to TRBJ2-3; tentatively, D is TRBD2 (6 bases). The CDR3 runs 16 residues. Per germline, CDR1 LNHDA and CDR2 SQIVND (reference sequence). The germline V and J ends were trimmed by 5 bases and 5 bases, with 20 bases remaining between them. CDR3 DNA: TGTGCCAGTAGTCTTAGCGGAGGTCCCCGGGGAGATACGCAGTATTTT. Translated: CASSLSGGPRGDTQYF. Combining the CDR3 with reference TRBV19 and TRBJ2-3 gives the whole variable domain DGGITQSPKYLFRKEGQNVTLSCEQNLNHDAMYWYRQDPGQGLRLIYYSQIVNDFQKGDIAEGYSVSREKKESFPLTVTSAQKNPTAFYLCASSLSGGPRGDTQYFGPGTRLTVL.

The rearrangement links TRBV6-5 to TRBJ1-1; D not certain. CDR1 is MNHEY and CDR2 is SVGAGI in the germline V gene. V lost 0 bases to trimming and J lost 5 bases, with 13 bases between them. The CDR3 contains 15 residues. The CDR3 spells CASSYSEFSETEAFF. DNA of the CDR3: TGTGCCAGCAGTTACTCTGAGTTTTCTGAGACTGAAGCTTTCTTT.

The chain has TRBV5-6 and TRBJ2-3; D possibly corresponds to TRBD1 (6 bases). V was trimmed by 5 bases and J by 0 bases, leaving 13 bases between them. The CDR3 contains 15 residues. Germline assignment: CDR1 SGHDT and CDR2 YYEEEE. The CDR3 loop is CASSSGQLSTDTQYF. The CDR3 DNA is TGTGCCAGCAGTTCCGGACAGTTAAGCACAGATACGCAGTATTTT.

The V gene is TRBV6-5, the J gene TRBJ2-1, with no clear D. Trimming pared 8 bases from V and 1 base from J, leaving 15 bases between. This CDR3 has 15 amino acids. The germline V gene encodes CDR1 MNHEY and CDR2 SVGAGI. CDR3 loop: CASRPAAVSYNEQFF. The CDR3 DNA reads as TGTGCCAGCCGACCCGCGGCGGTATCCTACAATGAGCAGTTCTTC.

The CDR3 DNA reads as TGTGCCAGCTCACCGGGACTAAGCTCCTACGAGCAGTACTTC. Amino acid sequence: CASSPGLSSYEQYF. The rearrangement uses TRBV18 and TRBJ2-7, with 7 bases matching TRBD2. V shed 3 bases and J 0 bases; nucleotides not matched to a gene: 2. This CDR3 contains 14 residues. Germline CDR1 is KGHSH and CDR2 is LQKENI. Variable domain in full (rest from reference TRBV18 and TRBJ2-7): NAGVMQNPRHLVRRRGQEARLRCSPMKGHSHVYWYRQLPEEGLKFMVYLQKENIIDESGMPKERFSAEFPKEGPSILRIQQVVRGDSAAYFCASSPGLSSYEQYFGPGTRLTVT.

The chain couples TRBV3-1 (or the pseudogene TRBV3-2) to TRBJ2-5, with 8 bases aligning to TRBD1. The V segment lost 8 bases and the J segment 3 bases; nucleotides outside the gene matches: 8. This CDR3 spans 14 amino acids. Germline CDR1 reads LGHDT; CDR2 reads YNNKEL (reference sequence). CDR3 loop: CASAPDRAEETQYF. In DNA, the CDR3 is TGTGCCAGCGCTCCGGACAGGGCCGAAGAGACCCAGTACTTC.

The chain recombines TRBV30 with TRBJ1-1; tentatively, D is TRBD1 (5 bases). This CDR3 contains 12 residues. Trimming removed 2 bases from V and 3 bases from J, with 7 bases in between. Germline CDR1 and CDR2: GTSNPN and SVGIG (reference sequence). The CDR3 protein is CAWSTGDTEAFF. Written as DNA, the CDR3 is TGTGCCTGGAGTACGGGGGACACTGAAGCTTTCTTT.

The chain uses TRBV4-2 and TRBJ2-7; perhaps TRBD1 as D (6 bases). Between the trimmed V and J ends, which lost 1 base and 3 bases, there was a span of 19 bases. CDR3 length: 17 amino acids. Germline V gene sequence: CDR1 LGHNA, CDR2 YNFKEQ. CDR3: CASSQGRPRRGFYEQYF. The CDR3 DNA is TGTGCCAGCAGCCAAGGCCGACCCCGCAGGGGTTTCTACGAGCAGTACTTC.

The genes are TRBV19 and TRBJ2-7; D is possibly TRBD1 (6 bases). Trimming stripped 3 bases from V and 0 bases from J, with 18 bases between. CDR1 is LNHDA, CDR2 SQIVND, per germline (reference sequence). This CDR3 is 17 amino acids long. CDR3 protein: CASSMGAGTYDSYEQYF. CDR3 nucleotides: TGTGCCAGTAGTATGGGGGCCGGGACATACGACTCCTACGAGCAGTACTTC.

This clone has more than one count but fewer than ten. The gene calls are TRBV29-1 and TRBJ2-5; TRBD2 is a possible D gene (6 bases). The CDR3 contains 12 residues. CDR1 SQVTM and CDR2 ANQGSEA come from the germline V gene. The V end lost 7 bases, the J end lost 9 bases, and 18 bases lay between the germline ends. As DNA, the CDR3 is TGCAGCGCCCGGGACTCCTGGATATCCCAGTACTTC. Its protein is CSARDSWISQYF.